There are many counts of the clone carrying this T cell receptor (beta chain). Its cognate antigen is unknown. CDR3 length: 16 amino acids. Germline CDR1 SGHVS, CDR2 FQNEAQ. The ends were cut back, 1 base at V and 5 bases at J, with 14 bases in the middle. Pregnancy or lactation, uncontrolled infections and other autoimmune diseases were grounds for excluding patients. Amplification of the TCR beta CDR3 regions used RNA transcripts (as template). HTBI primers primed a first-round RT-PCR, and a second-round multiplex PCR followed. TCRdb re-called the multiplex PCR reads with MiXCR, one entry per CDR3 protein. This table holds some 1.1 million distinct CDR3 sequences, about 40% found once. This specimen comes from a study of Graves' ophthalmopathy and Graves' hyperthyroidism. At the level of the study: The term stable hyperthyroidism indicated an absence of ophthalmopathy within 18 months of follow-up. Study findings and constraints: Predictions made by the model for ophthalmopathy progression reached 70.59% sensitivity and approximately 72% specificity. Blood shared most expanded thyroid clonotypes above 0.001 frequency.

V gene TRBV7-8 combines with J gene TRBJ2-2; D is perhaps TRBD2 (7 bases). This sequence was found in an adult man with Graves' hyperthyroidism. Material for sequencing was peripheral blood or thyroid tissue (not recorded which). CDR3 sequence (DNA): TGTGCCAGCAGCTTAGAGGGCGGGGGCTGGACCGGGGAGCTGTTTTTT. The encoded protein is CASSLEGGGWTGELFF.